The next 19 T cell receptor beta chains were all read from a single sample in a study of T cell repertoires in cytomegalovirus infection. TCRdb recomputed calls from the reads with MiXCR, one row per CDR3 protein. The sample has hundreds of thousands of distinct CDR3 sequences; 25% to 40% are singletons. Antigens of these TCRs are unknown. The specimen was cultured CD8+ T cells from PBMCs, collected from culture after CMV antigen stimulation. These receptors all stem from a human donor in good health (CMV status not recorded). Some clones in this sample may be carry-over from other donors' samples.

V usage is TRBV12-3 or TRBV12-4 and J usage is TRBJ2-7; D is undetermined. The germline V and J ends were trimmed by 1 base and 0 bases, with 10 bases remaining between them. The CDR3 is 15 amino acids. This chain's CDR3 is CASSLGGGTSYEQYF. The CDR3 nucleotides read TGTGCCAGCAGTTTAGGTGGCGGAACCTCCTACGAGCAGTACTTC.

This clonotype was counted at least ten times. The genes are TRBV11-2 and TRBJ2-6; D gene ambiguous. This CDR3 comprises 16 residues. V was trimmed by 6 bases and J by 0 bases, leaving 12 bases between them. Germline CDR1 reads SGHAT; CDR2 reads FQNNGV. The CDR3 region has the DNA TGTGCCAGCAGTTGGGTTGGGCTCTCTGGGGCCAACGTCCTGACTTTC. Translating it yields CASSWVGLSGANVLTF.

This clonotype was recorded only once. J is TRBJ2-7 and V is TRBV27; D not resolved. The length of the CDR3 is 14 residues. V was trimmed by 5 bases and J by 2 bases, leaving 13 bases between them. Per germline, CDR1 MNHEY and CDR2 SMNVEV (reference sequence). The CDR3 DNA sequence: TGTGCCAGCAGTCCGATAGGCAACCCCTACGAGCAGTACGTC. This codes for CASSPIGNPYEQYV.

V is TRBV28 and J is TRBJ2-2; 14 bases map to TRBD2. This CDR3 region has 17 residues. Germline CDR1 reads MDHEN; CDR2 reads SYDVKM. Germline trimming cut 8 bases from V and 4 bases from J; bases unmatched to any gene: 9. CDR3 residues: CASLPGLAGAATGELFF. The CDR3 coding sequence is TGTGCCAGCCTCCCGGGACTAGCGGGGGCGGCCACCGGGGAGCTGTTTTTT.

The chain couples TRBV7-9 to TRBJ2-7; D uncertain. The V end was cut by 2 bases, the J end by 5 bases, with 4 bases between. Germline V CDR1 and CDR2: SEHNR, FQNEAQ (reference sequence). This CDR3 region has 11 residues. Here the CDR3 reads CASSLWDEQYF. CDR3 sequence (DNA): TGTGCCAGCAGCTTATGGGACGAGCAGTACTTC.

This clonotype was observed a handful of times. As DNA, the CDR3 is TGCAGTGCTAGAGATCTTGGACAGAGCTCCTACAATGAGCAGTTCTTC. Translating it yields CSARDLGQSSYNEQFF. V gene TRBV20-1 combines with J gene TRBJ2-1, with D possibly matching TRBD1 (6 bases). The germline V gene has CDR1 DFQATT and CDR2 SNEGSKA (reference sequence). V gave up 0 bases and J gave up 0 bases, with 12 bases separating them. The CDR3 sequence is 16 residues long.

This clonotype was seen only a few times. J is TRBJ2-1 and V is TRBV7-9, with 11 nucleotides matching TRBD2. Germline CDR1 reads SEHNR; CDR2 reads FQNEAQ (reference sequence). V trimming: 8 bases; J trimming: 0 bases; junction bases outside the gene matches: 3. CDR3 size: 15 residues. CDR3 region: CASLAGGSSYNEQFF. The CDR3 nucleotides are TGTGCCAGCCTAGCGGGGGGCAGCTCCTACAATGAGCAGTTCTTC.

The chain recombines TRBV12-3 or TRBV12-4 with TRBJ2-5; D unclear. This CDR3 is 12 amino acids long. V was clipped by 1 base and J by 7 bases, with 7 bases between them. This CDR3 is CASSLEEVTQYF. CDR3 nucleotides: TGTGCCAGCAGTTTAGAAGAGGTGACCCAGTACTTC.

Here the CDR3 DNA reads TGTGCCAGCAGTAACCGGACAGGATTTGCCATTGGCTACACCTTC. Its translation: CASSNRTGFAIGYTF. The rearrangement links TRBV25-1 to TRBJ1-2, with 7 bases fitting TRBD1. CDR3 length equals 15 residues. From germline, CDR1 is MGHDK and CDR2 SYGVNS. V shed 5 bases, J shed 7 bases, and the junction held 13 bases outside the gene matches.

CDR3 region: CASSYETRDTRASNTEAFF. In DNA form, the CDR3 reads TGTGCCAGCAGTTACGAAACCCGGGACACCCGAGCTTCGAACACTGAAGCTTTCTTT. This rearrangement joins TRBV6-2 or TRBV6-3 to TRBJ1-1; possible D gene TRBD1, 6 bases. The V end was cut by 2 bases, the J end by 1 base, with 23 bases between. CDR3 size: 19 residues. Per germline, CDR1 MNHEY and CDR2 SVGEGT.

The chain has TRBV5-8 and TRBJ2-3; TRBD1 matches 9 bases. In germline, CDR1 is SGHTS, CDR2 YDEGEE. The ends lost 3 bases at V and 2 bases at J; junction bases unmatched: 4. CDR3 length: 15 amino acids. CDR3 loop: CASSWGQGDTDTQYF. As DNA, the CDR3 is TGTGCCAGCAGCTGGGGACAGGGAGACACAGATACGCAGTATTTT.

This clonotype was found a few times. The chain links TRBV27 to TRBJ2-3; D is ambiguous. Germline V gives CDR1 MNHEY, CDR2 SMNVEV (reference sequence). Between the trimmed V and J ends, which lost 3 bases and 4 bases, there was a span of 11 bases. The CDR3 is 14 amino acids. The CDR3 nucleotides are TGTGCCAGCAGTTTCGTAGGGTACGCAGATACGCAGTATTTT. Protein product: CASSFVGYADTQYF.

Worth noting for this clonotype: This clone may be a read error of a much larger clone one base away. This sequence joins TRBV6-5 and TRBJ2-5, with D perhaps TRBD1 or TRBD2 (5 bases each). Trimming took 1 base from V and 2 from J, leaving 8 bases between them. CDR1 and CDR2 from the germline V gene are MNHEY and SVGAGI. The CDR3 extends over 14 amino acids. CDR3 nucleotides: TGTGCCAGCAGTTACTGGGGGAAACAAGAGACCCAGTACTTC. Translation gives CASSYWGKQETQYF.

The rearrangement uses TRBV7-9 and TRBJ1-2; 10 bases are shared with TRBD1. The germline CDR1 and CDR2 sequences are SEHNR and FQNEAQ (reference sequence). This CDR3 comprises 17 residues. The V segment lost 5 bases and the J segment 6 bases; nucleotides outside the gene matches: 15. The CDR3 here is CASSPPGQGSNDHGYTF. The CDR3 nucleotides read TGTGCCAGCAGCCCCCCGGGACAGGGGAGCAACGACCATGGCTACACCTTC.

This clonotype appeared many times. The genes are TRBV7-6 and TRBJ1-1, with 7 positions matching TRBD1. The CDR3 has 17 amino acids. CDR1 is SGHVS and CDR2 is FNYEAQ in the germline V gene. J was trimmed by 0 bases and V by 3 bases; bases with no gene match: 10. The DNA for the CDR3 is TGTGCCAGCAGCTTCGTAGGCGGGGACAGCATGAACACTGAAGCTTTCTTT. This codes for CASSFVGGDSMNTEAFF.

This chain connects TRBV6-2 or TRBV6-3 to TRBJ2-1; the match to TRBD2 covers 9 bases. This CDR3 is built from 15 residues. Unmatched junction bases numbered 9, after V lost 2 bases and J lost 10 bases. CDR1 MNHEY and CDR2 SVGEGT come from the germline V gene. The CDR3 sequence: CASSYEASGAREQFF. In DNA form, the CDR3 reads TGTGCCAGCAGTTACGAGGCTAGCGGGGCGAGAGAGCAGTTCTTC.

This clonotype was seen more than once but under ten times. CDR3 loop: CASSYLRATNEKLFF. The CDR3 bases are TGTGCCAGCAGTTATCTCCGCGCAACTAATGAAAAACTGTTTTTT. The V and J genes are TRBV28 and TRBJ1-4; D unclear. Germline V gene sequence: CDR1 MDHEN, CDR2 SYDVKM. The CDR3 is 15 residues long. V was pared by 4 bases and J by 0 bases, with 9 bases between.

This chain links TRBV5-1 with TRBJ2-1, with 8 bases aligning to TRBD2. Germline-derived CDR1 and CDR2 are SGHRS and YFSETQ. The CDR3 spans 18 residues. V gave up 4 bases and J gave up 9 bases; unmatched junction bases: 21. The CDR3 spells CASSNTGGPVTPTSEQFF. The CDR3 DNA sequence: TGCGCCAGCAGCAATACGGGGGGGCCTGTTACACCAACGTCTGAGCAGTTCTTC.

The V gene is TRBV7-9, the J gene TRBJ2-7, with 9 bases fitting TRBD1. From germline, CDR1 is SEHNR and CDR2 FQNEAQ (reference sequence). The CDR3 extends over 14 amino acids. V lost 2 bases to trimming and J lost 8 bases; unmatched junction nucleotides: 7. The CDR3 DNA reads TGTGCCAGCAGCTTAAACAGGGGGCCTTTAAAGCAGTACTTC. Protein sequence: CASSLNRGPLKQYF. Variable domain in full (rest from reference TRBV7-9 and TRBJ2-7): DTGVSQNPRHKITKRGQNVTFRCDPISEHNRLYWYRQTLGQGPEFLTYFQNEAQLEKSRLLSDRFSAERPKGSFSTLEIQRTEQGDSAMYLCASSLNRGPLKQYFGPGTRLTVT.